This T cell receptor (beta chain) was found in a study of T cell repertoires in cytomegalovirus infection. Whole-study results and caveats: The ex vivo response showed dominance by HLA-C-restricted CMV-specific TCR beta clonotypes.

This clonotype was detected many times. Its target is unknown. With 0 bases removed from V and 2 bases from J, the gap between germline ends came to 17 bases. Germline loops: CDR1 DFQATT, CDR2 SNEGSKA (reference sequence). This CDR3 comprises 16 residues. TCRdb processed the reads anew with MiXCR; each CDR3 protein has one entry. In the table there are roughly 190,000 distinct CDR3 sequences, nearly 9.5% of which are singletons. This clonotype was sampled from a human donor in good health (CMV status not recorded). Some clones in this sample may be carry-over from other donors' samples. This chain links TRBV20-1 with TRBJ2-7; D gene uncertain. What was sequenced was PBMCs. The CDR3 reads CSARDYGRRTAYEQYF. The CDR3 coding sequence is TGCAGTGCTAGAGATTATGGGCGCCGGACCGCCTACGAGCAGTACTTC.